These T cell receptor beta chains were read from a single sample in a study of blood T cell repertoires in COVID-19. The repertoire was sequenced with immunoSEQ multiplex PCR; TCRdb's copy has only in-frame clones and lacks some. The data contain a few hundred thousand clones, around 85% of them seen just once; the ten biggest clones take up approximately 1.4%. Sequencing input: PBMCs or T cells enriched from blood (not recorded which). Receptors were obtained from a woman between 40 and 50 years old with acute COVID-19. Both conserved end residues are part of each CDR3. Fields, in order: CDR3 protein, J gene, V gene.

CDR3aa: CASSPGTSSYTDTQYF
j_gene: TRBJ2-3
v_gene: TRBV7-9

CDR3aa: CAISESKTGGYEQYF
j_gene: TRBJ2-7
v_gene: TRBV10-3

CDR3aa: CASSENSALRADTQYF
j_gene: TRBJ2-3
v_gene: TRBV6-1

CDR3aa: CASSARTSGSPPYHEQFF
j_gene: TRBJ2-1
v_gene: TRBV9

CDR3aa: CASSVTGPNSPLHF
j_gene: TRBJ1-6
v_gene: TRBV6-5

CDR3aa: CASSPWDRGRNEQFF
j_gene: TRBJ2-1
v_gene: TRBV11-3

CDR3aa: CAWNRRLEGYTF
j_gene: TRBJ1-2
v_gene: TRBV30

CDR3aa: CASSFRQGERGYTF
j_gene: TRBJ1-2
v_gene: TRBV13

CDR3aa: CASSIDSNYGYTF
j_gene: TRBJ1-2
v_gene: TRBV5-4

CDR3aa: CASSLTSGSGDNEQFF
j_gene: TRBJ2-1
v_gene: TRBV5-1

CDR3aa: CASSARDSSSGNTIYF
j_gene: TRBJ1-3
v_gene: TRBV7-6

CDR3aa: CASSLTGTTGNTIYF
j_gene: TRBJ1-3
v_gene: TRBV5-6